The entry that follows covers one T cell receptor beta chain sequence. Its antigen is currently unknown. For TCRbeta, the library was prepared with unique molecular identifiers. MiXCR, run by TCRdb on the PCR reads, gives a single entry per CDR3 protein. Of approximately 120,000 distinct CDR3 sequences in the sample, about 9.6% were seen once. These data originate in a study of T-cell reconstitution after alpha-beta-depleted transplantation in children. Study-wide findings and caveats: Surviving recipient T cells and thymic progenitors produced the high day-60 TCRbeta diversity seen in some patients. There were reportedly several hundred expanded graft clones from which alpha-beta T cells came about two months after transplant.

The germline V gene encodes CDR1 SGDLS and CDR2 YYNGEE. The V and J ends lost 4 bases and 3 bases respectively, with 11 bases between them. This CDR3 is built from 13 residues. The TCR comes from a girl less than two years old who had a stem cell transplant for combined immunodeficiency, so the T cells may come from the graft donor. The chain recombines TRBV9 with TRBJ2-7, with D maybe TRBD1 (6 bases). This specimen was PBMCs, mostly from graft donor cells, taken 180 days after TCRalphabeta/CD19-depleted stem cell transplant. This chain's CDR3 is CASSRGSDYEQYF. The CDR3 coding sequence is TGTGCCAGCAGCAGGGGGTCTGACTACGAGCAGTACTTC.